Below, one T cell receptor (beta chain) is given with its context. Its cognate antigen is unknown. The data were taken from a study of T cell responses to AZD1222 COVID-19 vaccine. General study results and limits: No repertoire was sampled before or during the peak T cell response, only after it.

Germline CDR1 is SGHRS and CDR2 is YFSETQ. V was pared by 0 bases and J by 0 bases, with 3 bases between. The CDR3 is 14 residues long. The protocol was immunoSEQ multiplex PCR, while the TCRdb copy is restricted to in-frame clones and leaves out a portion. The table includes tens of thousands of clones, approximately 86% detected once. Here the sequenced sample was peripheral blood, taken on day 0 of MenACWY control vaccination. The chain recombines TRBV5-1 with TRBJ2-2; D unresolved. This TCR was sampled from an adult in good health. The CDR3, as DNA: TGCGCCAGCAGCTTGGCATCGAACACCGGGGAGCTGTTTTTT. Its translation: CASSLASNTGELFF.